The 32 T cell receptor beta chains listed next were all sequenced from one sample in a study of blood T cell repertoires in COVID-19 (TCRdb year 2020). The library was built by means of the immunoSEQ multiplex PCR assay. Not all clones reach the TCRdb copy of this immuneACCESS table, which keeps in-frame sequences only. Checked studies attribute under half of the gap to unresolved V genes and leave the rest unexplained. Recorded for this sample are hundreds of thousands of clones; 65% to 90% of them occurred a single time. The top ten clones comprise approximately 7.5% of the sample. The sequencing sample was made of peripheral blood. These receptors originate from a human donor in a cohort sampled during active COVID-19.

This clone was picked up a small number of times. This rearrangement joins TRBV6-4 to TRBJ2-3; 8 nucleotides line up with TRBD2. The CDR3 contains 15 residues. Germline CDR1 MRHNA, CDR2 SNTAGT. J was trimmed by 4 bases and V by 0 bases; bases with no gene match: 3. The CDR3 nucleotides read TGTGCCAGCAGTGACTCTAGCGGGGTATCAGATACGCAGTATTTT. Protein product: CASSDSSGVSDTQYF.

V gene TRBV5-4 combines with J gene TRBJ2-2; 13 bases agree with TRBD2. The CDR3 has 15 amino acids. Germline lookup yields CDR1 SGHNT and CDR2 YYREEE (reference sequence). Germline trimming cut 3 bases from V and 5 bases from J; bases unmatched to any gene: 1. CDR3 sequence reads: CASSWTSGGTGELFF. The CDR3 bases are TGTGCCAGCAGCTGGACTAGCGGGGGAACCGGGGAGCTGTTTTTT.

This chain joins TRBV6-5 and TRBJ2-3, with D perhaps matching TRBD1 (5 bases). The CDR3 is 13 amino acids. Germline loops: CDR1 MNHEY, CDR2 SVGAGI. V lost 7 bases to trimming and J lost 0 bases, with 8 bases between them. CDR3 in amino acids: CASKQGSTDTQYF. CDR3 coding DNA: TGTGCCAGCAAGCAGGGAAGCACAGATACGCAGTATTTT.

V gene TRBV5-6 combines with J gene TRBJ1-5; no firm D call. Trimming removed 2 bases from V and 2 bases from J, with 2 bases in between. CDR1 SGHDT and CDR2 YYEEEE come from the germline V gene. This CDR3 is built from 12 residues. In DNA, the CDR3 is TGTGCCAGCAGCTTCGGCAATCAGCCCCAGCATTTT. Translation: CASSFGNQPQHF.

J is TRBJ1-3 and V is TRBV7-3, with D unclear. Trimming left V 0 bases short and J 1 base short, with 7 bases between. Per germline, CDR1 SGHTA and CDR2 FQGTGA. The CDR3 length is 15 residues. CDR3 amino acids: CASSLTSGSGNTIYF. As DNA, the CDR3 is TGTGCCAGCAGCTTAACGTCGGGTTCTGGAAACACCATATATTTT.

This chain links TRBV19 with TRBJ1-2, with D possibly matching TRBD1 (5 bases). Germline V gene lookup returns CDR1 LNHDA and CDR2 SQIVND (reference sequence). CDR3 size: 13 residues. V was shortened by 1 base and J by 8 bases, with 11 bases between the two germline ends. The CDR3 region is CASSIVGVVGYTF. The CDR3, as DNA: TGTGCCAGTAGTATAGTAGGGGTTGTCGGCTACACCTTC.

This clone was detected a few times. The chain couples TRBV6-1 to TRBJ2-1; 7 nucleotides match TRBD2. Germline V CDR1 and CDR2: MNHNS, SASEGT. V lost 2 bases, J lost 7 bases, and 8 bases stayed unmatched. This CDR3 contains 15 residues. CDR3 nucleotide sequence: TGTGCCAGCAGTGAATGGCGGGGGACGGGGAATGAGCAGTTCTTC. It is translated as CASSEWRGTGNEQFF.

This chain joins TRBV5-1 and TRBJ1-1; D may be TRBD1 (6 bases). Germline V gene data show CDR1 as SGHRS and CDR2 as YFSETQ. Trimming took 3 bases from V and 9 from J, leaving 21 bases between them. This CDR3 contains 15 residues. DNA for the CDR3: TGCGCCAGCAGCTCAGGACAGAATAGGATGGGGAAAGCTTTCTTT. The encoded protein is CASSSGQNRMGKAFF. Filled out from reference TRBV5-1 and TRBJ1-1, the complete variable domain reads KAGVTQTPRYLIKTRGQQVTLSCSPISGHRSVSWYQQTPGQGLQFLFEYFSETQRNKGNFPGRFSGRQFSNSRSEMNVSTLELGDSALYLCASSSGQNRMGKAFFGQGTRLTVV.

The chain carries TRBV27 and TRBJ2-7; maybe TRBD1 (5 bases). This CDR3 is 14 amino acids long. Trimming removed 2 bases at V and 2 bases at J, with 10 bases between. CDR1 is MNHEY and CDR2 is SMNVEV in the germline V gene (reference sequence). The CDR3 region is CASSLGRAPYEQYF. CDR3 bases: TGTGCCAGCAGTTTAGGCAGGGCCCCCTACGAGCAGTACTTC.

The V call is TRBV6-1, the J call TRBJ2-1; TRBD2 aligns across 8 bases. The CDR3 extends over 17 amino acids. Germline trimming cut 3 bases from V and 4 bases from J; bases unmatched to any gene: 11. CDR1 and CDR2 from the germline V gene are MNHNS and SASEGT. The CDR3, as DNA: TGTGCCAGCAGTGATCGGGTTAGCGGGGTGTCTTACAATGAGCAGTTCTTC. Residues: CASSDRVSGVSYNEQFF.

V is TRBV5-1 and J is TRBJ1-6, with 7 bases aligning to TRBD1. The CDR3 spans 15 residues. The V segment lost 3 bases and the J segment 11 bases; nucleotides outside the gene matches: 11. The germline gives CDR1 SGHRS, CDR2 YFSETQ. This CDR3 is CASSWGQQGTAPLHF. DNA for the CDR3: TGCGCCAGCAGCTGGGGTCAACAGGGGACCGCACCCCTCCACTTT.

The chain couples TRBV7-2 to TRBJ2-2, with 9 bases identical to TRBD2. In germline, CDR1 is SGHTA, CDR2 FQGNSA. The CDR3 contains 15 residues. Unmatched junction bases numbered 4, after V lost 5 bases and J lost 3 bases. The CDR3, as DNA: TGTGCCAGCAGCGCGGGGGGGCAGGACACCGGGGAGCTGTTTTTT. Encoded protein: CASSAGGQDTGELFF.

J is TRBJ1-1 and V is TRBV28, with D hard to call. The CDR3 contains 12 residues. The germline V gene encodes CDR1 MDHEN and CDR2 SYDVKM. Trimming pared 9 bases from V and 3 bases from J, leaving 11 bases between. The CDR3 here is CASQLTHTEAFF. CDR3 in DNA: TGTGCCAGTCAGTTAACCCACACTGAAGCTTTCTTT.

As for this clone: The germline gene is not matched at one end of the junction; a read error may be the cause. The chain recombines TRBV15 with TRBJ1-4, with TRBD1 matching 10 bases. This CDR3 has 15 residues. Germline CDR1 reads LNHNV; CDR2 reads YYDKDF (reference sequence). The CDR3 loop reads CATSGDRGRNEKLFF. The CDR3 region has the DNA TGTGCCACCAGCGGAGACAGGGGGCGGAATGAAAAACTGTTTTTT. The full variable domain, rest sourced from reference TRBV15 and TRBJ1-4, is DAMVIQNPRYQVTQFGKPVTLSCSQTLNHNVMYWYQQKSSQAPKLLFHYYDKDFNNEADTPDNFQSRRPNTSFCFLDIRSPGLGDTAMYLCATSGDRGRNEKLFFGSGTQLSVL.

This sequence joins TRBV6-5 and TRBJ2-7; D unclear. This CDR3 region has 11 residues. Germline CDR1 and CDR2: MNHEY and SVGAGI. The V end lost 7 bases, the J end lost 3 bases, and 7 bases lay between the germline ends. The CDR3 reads CASTGFYEQYF. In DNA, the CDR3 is TGTGCCAGCACCGGGTTCTACGAGCAGTACTTC.

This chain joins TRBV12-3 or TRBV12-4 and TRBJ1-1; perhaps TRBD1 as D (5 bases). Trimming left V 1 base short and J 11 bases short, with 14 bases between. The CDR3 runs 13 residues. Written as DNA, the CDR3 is TGTGCCAGCAGTTTAGAACGCTCGGGGGGGGCTTTCTTT. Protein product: CASSLERSGGAFF.

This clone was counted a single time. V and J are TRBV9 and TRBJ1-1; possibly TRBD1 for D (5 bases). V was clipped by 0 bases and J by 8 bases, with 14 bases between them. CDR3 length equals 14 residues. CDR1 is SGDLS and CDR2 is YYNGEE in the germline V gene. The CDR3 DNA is TGTGCCAGCAGCGTAGACCAGGGAACCCAGGAAGCTTTCTTT. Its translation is CASSVDQGTQEAFF.

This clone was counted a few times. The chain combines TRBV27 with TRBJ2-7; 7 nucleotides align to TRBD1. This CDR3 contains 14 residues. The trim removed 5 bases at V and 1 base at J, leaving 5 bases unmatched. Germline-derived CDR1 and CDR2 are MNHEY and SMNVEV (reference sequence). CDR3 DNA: TGTGCCAGCAGTCCGACAGGGTCATCCTACGAGCAGTACTTC. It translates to CASSPTGSSYEQYF.

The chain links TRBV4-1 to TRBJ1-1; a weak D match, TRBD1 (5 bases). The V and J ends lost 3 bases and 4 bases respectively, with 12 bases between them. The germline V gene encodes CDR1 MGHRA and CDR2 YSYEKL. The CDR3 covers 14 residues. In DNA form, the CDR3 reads TGCGCCAGCAGCCACGATAGGGGAATCACTGAAGCTTTCTTT. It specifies CASSHDRGITEAFF.

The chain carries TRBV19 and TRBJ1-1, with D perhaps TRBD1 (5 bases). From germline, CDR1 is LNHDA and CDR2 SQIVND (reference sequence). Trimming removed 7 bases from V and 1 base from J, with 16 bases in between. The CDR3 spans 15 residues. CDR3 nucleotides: TGTGCCAGTACCCTCCCGGGGGGGAGGAACACTGAAGCTTTCTTT. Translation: CASTLPGGRNTEAFF.

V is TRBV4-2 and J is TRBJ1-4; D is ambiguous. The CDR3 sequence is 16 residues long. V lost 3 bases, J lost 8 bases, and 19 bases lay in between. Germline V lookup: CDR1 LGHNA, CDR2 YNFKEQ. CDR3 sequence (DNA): TGTGCCAGCAGCCATCCCGACGGACTGTTGATGGAAAAACTGTTTTTT. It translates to CASSHPDGLLMEKLFF.

CDR3 in amino acids: CASHLPGNYGYTF. The CDR3, as DNA: TGTGCCAGCCACCTCCCAGGCAACTATGGCTACACCTTC. V and J are TRBV18 and TRBJ1-2; D remains ambiguous. Trimming removed 8 bases at V and 2 bases at J, with 12 bases between. From germline, CDR1 is KGHSH and CDR2 LQKENI. This CDR3 comprises 13 residues. Combining the CDR3 with reference TRBV18 and TRBJ1-2 gives the whole variable domain NAGVMQNPRHLVRRRGQEARLRCSPMKGHSHVYWYRQLPEEGLKFMVYLQKENIIDESGMPKERFSAEFPKEGPSILRIQQVVRGDSAAYFCASHLPGNYGYTFGSGTRLTVV.

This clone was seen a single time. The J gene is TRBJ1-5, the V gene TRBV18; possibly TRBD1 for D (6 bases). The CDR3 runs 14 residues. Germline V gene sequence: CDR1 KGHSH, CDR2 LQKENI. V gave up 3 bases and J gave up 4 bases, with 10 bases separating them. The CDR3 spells CASSPGTLNQPQHF. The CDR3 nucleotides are TGTGCCAGCTCACCCGGGACATTAAATCAGCCCCAGCATTTT.

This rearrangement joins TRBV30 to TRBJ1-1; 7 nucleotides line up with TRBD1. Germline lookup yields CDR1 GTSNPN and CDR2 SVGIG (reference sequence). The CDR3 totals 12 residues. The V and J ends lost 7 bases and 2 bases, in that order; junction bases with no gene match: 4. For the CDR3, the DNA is TGTGCCTCAGACAGGGACAACACTGAAGCTTTCTTT. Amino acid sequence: CASDRDNTEAFF.

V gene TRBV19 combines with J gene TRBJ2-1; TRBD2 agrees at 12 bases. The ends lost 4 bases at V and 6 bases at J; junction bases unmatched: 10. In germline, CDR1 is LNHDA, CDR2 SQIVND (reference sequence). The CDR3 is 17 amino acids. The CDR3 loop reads CASSTRLAGVLTNEQFF. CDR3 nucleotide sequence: TGTGCCAGTAGTACCAGACTAGCGGGGGTCCTTACCAATGAGCAGTTCTTC.

The CDR3 DNA reads TGTGCCAGCAGCAAAGAGATTGTCCAGGGGGACAATGAGCAGTTCTTC. It is translated as CASSKEIVQGDNEQFF. The chain is built from TRBV21-1 and TRBJ2-1; the tabulated D call, TRBD1, remains unverified against the DNA. TRBV21-1 has pseudogene status. The CDR3 extends over 16 amino acids.

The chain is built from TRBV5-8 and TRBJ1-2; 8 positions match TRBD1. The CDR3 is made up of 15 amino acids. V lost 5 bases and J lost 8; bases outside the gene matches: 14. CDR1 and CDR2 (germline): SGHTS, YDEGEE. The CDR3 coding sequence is TGTGCCAGCAGAGTGTGGACAGGGTTCCATTGGGGCTACACCTTC. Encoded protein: CASRVWTGFHWGYTF.

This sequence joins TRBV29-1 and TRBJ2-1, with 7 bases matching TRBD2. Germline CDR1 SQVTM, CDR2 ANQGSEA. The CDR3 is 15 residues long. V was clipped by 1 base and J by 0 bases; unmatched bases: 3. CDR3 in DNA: TGCAGCGTTGAAGTGGGGGGGGGCTCCTACAATGAGCAGTTCTTC. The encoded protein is CSVEVGGGSYNEQFF.

In DNA, the CDR3 is TGCGCCAGCAGCCCGGACGACAGGGGCCCTATCTATGGCTACACCTTC. Translation gives CASSPDDRGPIYGYTF. The rearrangement links TRBV5-1 to TRBJ1-2; 8 bases line up with TRBD1. J was trimmed by 4 bases and V by 4 bases; bases with no gene match: 12. Per the germline V gene, CDR1 is SGHRS and CDR2 is YFSETQ. CDR3 length: 16 residues. The entire variable domain, with the rest obtained from reference TRBV5-1 and TRBJ1-2, is as follows: KAGVTQTPRYLIKTRGQQVTLSCSPISGHRSVSWYQQTPGQGLQFLFEYFSETQRNKGNFPGRFSGRQFSNSRSEMNVSTLELGDSALYLCASSPDDRGPIYGYTFGSGTRLTVV.

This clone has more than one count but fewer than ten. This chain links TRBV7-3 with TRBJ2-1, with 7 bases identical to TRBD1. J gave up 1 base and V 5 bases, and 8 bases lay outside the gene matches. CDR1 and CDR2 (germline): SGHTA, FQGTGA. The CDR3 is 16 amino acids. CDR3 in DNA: TGTGCCAGCAGCCCCGAGGGGGCACCTTCCTACAATGAGCAGTTCTTC. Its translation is CASSPEGAPSYNEQFF.

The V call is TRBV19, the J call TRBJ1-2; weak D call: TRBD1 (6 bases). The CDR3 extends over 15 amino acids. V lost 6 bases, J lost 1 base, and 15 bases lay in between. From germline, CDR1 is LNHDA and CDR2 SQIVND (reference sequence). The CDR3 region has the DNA TGTGCCAGTAGACACATACAGGGAATTAACTATGGCTACACCTTC. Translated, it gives CASRHIQGINYGYTF.

CDR3 bases: TGTGCCAGCAGCCAATCTACAGGGCGTTCCTACGAGCAGTACTTC. This gives the protein CASSQSTGRSYEQYF. The V call is TRBV3-1 (or the pseudogene TRBV3-2), the J call TRBJ2-7, with D tentatively TRBD1 (6 bases). From germline, CDR1 is LGHDT and CDR2 YNNKEL (reference sequence). Trimming stripped 2 bases from V and 1 base from J, with 12 bases between. This CDR3 has 15 residues.